This TCR beta chain was recovered during a study of blood T cells in healthy people across ages. Study-level results: Researchers deemed the diversity estimates from one million T cells underestimates.

Looked up from germline, CDR1 is MNHEY and CDR2 is SVGEGT. V was trimmed by 6 bases and J by 1 base, leaving 9 bases between them. The CDR3 is 13 amino acids. The table lists this clonotype with many counts. What it recognizes is unknown. Next came a second PCR, run for roughly 6 to 11 cycles, which used a sample-barcoded 5' primer along with a J-beta primer mix. Each cDNA molecule received a tag from a template-switch adaptor that had 12 random nucleotides. Per-sample output comprised a minimum of 3 million paired-end reads containing CDR3. A single record per CDR3 protein comes from TCRdb applying MiXCR to the 5' RACE reads. The table includes under 1 million distinct CDR3 sequences, roughly 44% detected once.

The sample was blood. J is TRBJ2-5 and V is TRBV6-2 or TRBV6-3; D is possibly TRBD1 (5 bases). This clonotype was sampled from a man in his 60s in good health. The CDR3 reads CASSPTAQETQYF. The CDR3 DNA reads as TGTGCCAGCAGCCCGACAGCCCAAGAGACCCAGTACTTC.